This T cell receptor (beta chain) was recovered during a study of blood T cell repertoires in COVID-19. The overall study: Italy, Spain and the United States were the sources of the convalescent and acute COVID-19 samples. The analysed material was cDNA or gDNA that came from T cells, B-cell-depleted T cells, or PBMCs.

TCRdb's table, derived via immunoSEQ multiplex PCR, lists solely in-frame clones and lacks some. The table has about 94,000 clones, about four fifths seen once. V was shortened by 4 bases and J by 3 bases, with 7 bases between the two germline ends. The CDR3 runs to 12 residues. Germline values: CDR1 SGHAT, CDR2 FQDESV (reference sequence). Sequenced input: peripheral blood. The chain uses TRBV11-1 and TRBJ2-7; no clear D. The TCR sequence derives from a human donor in a cohort sampled during active COVID-19. CDR3 coding DNA: TGTGCCAGCAGCTCGGAGAACTACGAGCAGTACTTC. It yields the protein CASSSENYEQYF.